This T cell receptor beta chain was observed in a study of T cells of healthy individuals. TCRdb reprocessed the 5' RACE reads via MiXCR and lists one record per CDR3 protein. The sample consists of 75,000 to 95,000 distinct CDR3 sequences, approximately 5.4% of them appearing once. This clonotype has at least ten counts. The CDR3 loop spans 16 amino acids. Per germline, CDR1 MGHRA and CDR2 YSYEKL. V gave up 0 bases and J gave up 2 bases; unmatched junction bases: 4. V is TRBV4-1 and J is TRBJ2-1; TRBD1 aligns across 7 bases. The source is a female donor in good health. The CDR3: CASSQDSTGAYNEQFF. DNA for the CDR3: TGCGCCAGCAGCCAAGATAGTACAGGGGCCTACAATGAGCAGTTCTTC.